The next 11 T cell receptor beta chains were all read from a single sample in a study of blood T cell repertoires in COVID-19. Repertoires were generated with immunoSEQ multiplex PCR, while TCRdb's copy carries only in-frame clones and drops some. There are under 400,000 clones in the sample; around 87% occur only once, and roughly a tenth lies in the top ten. Material for sequencing was peripheral blood. The receptors derive from a woman aged 30 to 39 with COVID-19, enrolled during active disease.

This rearrangement joins TRBV6-5 to TRBJ2-3; TRBD1 might be the D (5 bases). Trimming left V 6 bases short and J 4 bases short, with 11 bases between. This CDR3 spans 13 amino acids. Germline CDR1 reads MNHEY; CDR2 reads SVGAGI. The CDR3 region has the DNA TGTGCCAGCAGAGTCCAGGGCGCAGATACGCAGTATTTT. Residues: CASRVQGADTQYF.

Turning to this clone: Other DNA variants within this sample encode the same CDR3. The chain is built from TRBV5-1 and TRBJ2-5; perhaps TRBD2 as D (8 bases). There are 14 residues in the CDR3. Trimming took 4 bases from V and 5 from J, leaving 15 bases between them. Germline lookup yields CDR1 SGHRS and CDR2 YFSETQ. For the CDR3, the DNA is TGCGCCAGCAGCCGGATAGCGGGACAGGAGACCCAGTACTTC. It translates to CASSRIAGQETQYF. Looking up the rest from reference TRBV5-1 and TRBJ2-5 gives the full variable domain: KAGVTQTPRYLIKTRGQQVTLSCSPISGHRSVSWYQQTPGQGLQFLFEYFSETQRNKGNFPGRFSGRQFSNSRSEMNVSTLELGDSALYLCASSRIAGQETQYFGPGTRLLVL.

The V call is TRBV28, the J call TRBJ2-5, with D possibly matching TRBD1 (5 bases). Germline loops: CDR1 MDHEN, CDR2 SYDVKM. There are 15 residues in the CDR3. Trimming left V 7 bases short and J 3 bases short, with 18 bases between. The CDR3 reads CASKGQDGAKETQYF. The CDR3 DNA sequence: TGTGCCAGCAAGGGGCAGGATGGGGCAAAAGAGACCCAGTACTTC.

J is TRBJ2-7 and V is TRBV12-3 or TRBV12-4, with D possibly matching TRBD2 (6 bases). Trimming cost V 7 bases and J 3 bases, with 10 bases left between them. The CDR3 covers 12 residues. CDR3 sequence: CASTLGSYEQYF. The CDR3 coding sequence is TGTGCCAGCACTCTCGGGAGCTACGAGCAGTACTTC.

The chain employs TRBV5-4 and TRBJ2-1, with D unclear. From germline, CDR1 is SGHNT and CDR2 YYREEE (reference sequence). Trimming cost V 4 bases and J 0 bases, with 11 bases left between them. The CDR3 has 15 residues. The CDR3 reads CASSPRLSSYNEQFF. The CDR3, as DNA: TGTGCCAGCAGCCCACGATTGAGCTCCTACAATGAGCAGTTCTTC.

V is TRBV21-1 and J is TRBJ2-7; the table's D call, TRBD1, was not checked against the DNA. TRBV21-1 is tagged as a pseudogene. The CDR3 covers 12 residues. In nucleotides, the CDR3 is TGTGCCAGCAGCATCCGGGACAGCGAGCAGTACTTC. Residues: CASSIRDSEQYF.

V usage is TRBV5-1 and J usage is TRBJ2-2; the match to TRBD2 covers 7 bases. The CDR3 loop spans 14 amino acids. The trim removed 0 bases at V and 8 bases at J, leaving 4 bases unmatched. The germline CDR1 and CDR2 sequences are SGHRS and YFSETQ. CDR3 amino acids: CASSLAGGIGELFF. In DNA, the CDR3 is TGCGCCAGCAGCTTGGCCGGGGGGATTGGGGAGCTGTTTTTT.

This chain joins TRBV14 and TRBJ1-4; TRBD1 is a possible D gene (5 bases). The CDR3 is made up of 14 amino acids. V was cut by 6 bases and J by 8 bases, with 16 bases left in between. Germline assignment: CDR1 SGHDN and CDR2 FVKESK. CDR3: CASRQGGFGEKLFF. CDR3 nucleotide sequence: TGTGCCAGCAGGCAGGGAGGTTTCGGGGAAAAACTGTTTTTT.

This chain uses TRBV10-3 with TRBJ2-1; TRBD2 is a possible D gene (6 bases). Trimming left V 4 bases short and J 0 bases short, with 13 bases between. The CDR3 extends over 16 amino acids. Germline V gene lookup returns CDR1 ENHRY and CDR2 SYGVKD. CDR3 sequence: CAISVPLAFSYNEQFF. The CDR3 DNA is TGTGCCATCAGTGTACCTCTAGCGTTCTCCTACAATGAGCAGTTCTTC.

The V and J genes are TRBV28 and TRBJ2-5; 10 bases align to TRBD2. CDR3 size: 15 residues. The V gene end was trimmed by 4 bases and the J gene end by 5 bases; junction bases not matched to a gene: 7. Germline loops: CDR1 MDHEN, CDR2 SYDVKM. The CDR3 loop reads CASSWSGRAVETQYF. In DNA form, the CDR3 reads TGTGCCAGCAGTTGGAGCGGGAGGGCCGTGGAGACCCAGTACTTC.

This chain links TRBV6-1 with TRBJ1-2; 7 bases align to TRBD1. Trimming took 3 bases from V and 1 from J; bases not matched to a gene: 5. Germline loops: CDR1 MNHNS, CDR2 SASEGT. The CDR3 sequence is 15 residues long. CDR3 loop: CASSEETGLNYGYTF. CDR3 DNA: TGTGCCAGCAGTGAGGAGACAGGGCTTAACTATGGCTACACCTTC.